The rows below give T cell receptor beta chains drawn from one sample of a study of regulatory T cells in long-lasting Graves disease. TCRdb reprocessed the multiplex PCR reads via MiXCR and lists one record per CDR3 protein. The sample carries about 540,000 distinct CDR3 sequences, approximately 15% recorded once. These data are also associated with another study on T cells in Graves' hyperthyroidism and ophthalmopathy.

This sample comprised peripheral blood mononuclear cells (PBMCs), obtained at new diagnosis, from a patient treated with antithyroid drugs. Receptor source: a man aged 25-45 years with Graves disease. Each CDR3 is given with its conserved first and last residue. D genes are given only for firm matches. Only some rows state a clone size, as once, few, many or a class for expanded clones.

j_call clone_size v_call d_call cdr3_nt cdr3_aa
TRBJ1-6 many TRBV12-3/TRBV12-4 TRBD1 TGTGCCACCCGACAGGGAAGGTCACCCCTCCACTTT CATRQGRSPLHF
TRBJ1-2 - TRBV7-2 - TGTGCCAGCAGCCCAGGGACATCGGCGAACTATGGCTACACCTTC CASSPGTSANYGYTF
TRBJ2-1 - TRBV4-2 TRBD2 TGTGCCAGCAGCCAGCGGGCGGGAGGGACCTTATTTGAGCAGTTCTTC CASSQRAGGTLFEQFF
TRBJ1-5 many TRBV27 TRBD1 TGTGCCAGCAGGATGGGGACAGGGGACAATCAGCCCCAGCATTTT CASRMGTGDNQPQHF
TRBJ2-1 many TRBV29-1 - TGCAGCGTTGAACTAGCGCGCTACAATGAGCAGTTCTTC CSVELARYNEQFF
TRBJ1-5 - TRBV19 - TGTGCCAGTAGTACCACTTCAACAGGGTTTCCCAATCAGCCCCAGCATTTT CASSTTSTGFPNQPQHF
TRBJ2-6 - TRBV19 TRBD2 TGTGCCAGTAAGCGGGAAAACTCTGGGGCCAACGTCCTGACTTTC CASKRENSGANVLTF
TRBJ2-7 few TRBV29-1 - TGCAGCGTTGAAGATCTCGGGATCGAGCAGTACTTC CSVEDLGIEQYF
TRBJ2-3 - TRBV12-3/TRBV12-4 - TGTGCCAGCAGTTTGGCACTAAAGACAGATACGCAGTATTTT CASSLALKTDTQYF
TRBJ2-7 many TRBV29-1 - TGCAGCGTCTCTCAAGGAAGTCCCTACGAGCAGTACTTC CSVSQGSPYEQYF
TRBJ2-7 few TRBV6-5 TRBD2 TGTGCCAGCAGTTACTCGTCGGCTAGCGGTACCTACGAGCAGTACTTC CASSYSSASGTYEQYF
TRBJ2-1 many TRBV7-3 - TGTGCCAGCAGCCCACAGGGAGCCAAAGGTTCCCACAATGAGCAGTTCTTC CASSPQGAKGSHNEQFF
TRBJ1-1 - TRBV19 - TGTGCCAGTACCCAGGCTCCCACTGAAGCTTTCTTT CASTQAPTEAFF
TRBJ2-5 many TRBV20-1 - TGCAGTGCTAGAGAGAGCAGGGGAGAGACCCAGTACTTC CSARESRGETQYF
TRBJ2-7 many TRBV7-3 - TGTGCCAGCAGCTTAATAGGAGAGGGGGCCTACGAGCAGTACTTC CASSLIGEGAYEQYF
TRBJ2-7 many TRBV10-3 TRBD2 TGTGCCATCAGGGATAGCGGGAGAATAGACGAGCAGTACTTC CAIRDSGRIDEQYF
TRBJ2-7 many TRBV25-1 TRBD1 TGTGCCAGCAGTGAATCCTTGGACAGGGGTTTACACGAGCAGTACTTC CASSESLDRGLHEQYF
TRBJ2-3 many TRBV5-1 - TGCGCCAGCAGCCCGACCTCCGGACAGCCCGGATTTGATACGCAGTATTTT CASSPTSGQPGFDTQYF
TRBJ1-1 many TRBV25-1 TRBD1 TGTGCCAGCAGTGACCAACAGGGGGCCACTGAAGCTTTCTTT CASSDQQGATEAFF
TRBJ1-2 few TRBV30 - TGTGCCTGGAGGGTACGACGGCGGGCCTTCTTC CAWRVRRRAFF
TRBJ1-1 many TRBV20-1 - TGCAGTGCTAGAGGTACAGCAGCTGAAGCTTTCTTT CSARGTAAEAFF
TRBJ1-6 many TRBV27 - TGTGCCAGCACCTTATCGGCCGGGGGTTCACCCCTCCACTTT CASTLSAGGSPLHF
TRBJ1-1 many TRBV5-1 TRBD1 TGCGCCAGCAGCTTGGCTCTTCGATTGACAGGGCCTAACACTGAAGCTTTCTTT CASSLALRLTGPNTEAFF
TRBJ1-1 many TRBV30 - TGTGCCATCAAACCGAACACTGAAGCTTTCTTT CAIKPNTEAFF
TRBJ2-5 - TRBV11-2 - TGTGCCAGCAGCTTAGGGTTTGGTGGGAGACAAGAGACCCAGTACTTC CASSLGFGGRQETQYF
TRBJ1-3 many TRBV12-3/TRBV12-4 - TGTGCCAGCAGCAACAACGGGAACTCTGGAAACACCATATATTTT CASSNNGNSGNTIYF
TRBJ2-1 many TRBV2 TRBD2 TGTGCCAGCAGTTCTAGCGGGGGAGATTACAATGAGCAGTTCTTC CASSSSGGDYNEQFF
TRBJ1-2 - TRBV3-1 - TGTGCCAGCAGCCATTCACAGCGCCCTGGGGCTGGCTACACCTTC CASSHSQRPGAGYTF
TRBJ1-1 many TRBV20-1 TRBD1 TGCAGTGCTATCTCGGCAGGGGGAATGCCCACTGAAGCTTTCTTT CSAISAGGMPTEAFF
TRBJ2-1 many TRBV12-3/TRBV12-4 - TGTGCCAGCAGCCTAAGGACGTACAATGAGCAGTTCTTC CASSLRTYNEQFF
TRBJ2-1 - TRBV19 - TGTGCCAGTAGTATAGAGGTGGTTTCCAATGAGCAGTTCTTC CASSIEVVSNEQFF
TRBJ2-5 few TRBV3-1 - TGTGCCAGCAGCCTCCGAGGGGAGCGGGAGACCCAGTACTTC CASSLRGERETQYF
TRBJ2-3 many TRBV5-5 - TGTGCCAGCAGCCCTACAGGGAAAGTAGCAGATACGCAGTATTTT CASSPTGKVADTQYF
TRBJ2-5 few TRBV29-1 - TGCAGCGTTGAAGATGGGAAGGGCCGTGAGGCCCAGTACTTC CSVEDGKGREAQYF
TRBJ2-7 many TRBV3-1 - TGTGCCAGCAGCCAAGTCGTGTTCCACGAGCAGTACTTC CASSQVVFHEQYF
TRBJ2-1 many TRBV5-1 TRBD2 TGCGCCAGCAGCTTTAGCGGGAGGGTGTCCTACAATGAGCAGTTCTTC CASSFSGRVSYNEQFF
TRBJ2-7 many TRBV6-2/TRBV6-3 TRBD1 TGTGCCAGCAGTGAAGGGTGGGGACAGTCCTACGAGCAGTACTTC CASSEGWGQSYEQYF
TRBJ2-7 - TRBV5-5 - TGTGCCAGCAGCCGAGCTAAGCGCCCGACCTACGAGCAGTACTTC CASSRAKRPTYEQYF
TRBJ2-1 many TRBV5-1 - TGCGCCAGCAGCCTCGCGGGTTTAAGGGACAATGAGCAGTTCTTC CASSLAGLRDNEQFF
TRBJ2-1 few TRBV11-2 TRBD2 TGTGCCAGCAGCCAGCTAGCGGGAGGTCTGTTCTTC CASSQLAGGLFF
TRBJ2-7 many TRBV7-9 - TGTGCCAGCAGCCGGAGCGGTAAATACGAGCAGTACTTC CASSRSGKYEQYF
TRBJ1-5 many TRBV6-1 - TGTGCCAGCAGACTCAGGAAGGAGAGCAATCAGCCCCAGCATTTT CASRLRKESNQPQHF
TRBJ1-1 many TRBV28 - TGTGCCAGCAGCTTGGAGAGGACTGAAGCTTTCTTT CASSLERTEAFF
TRBJ2-3 many TRBV12-3/TRBV12-4 - TGTGCCAGCGCAGTCGGAAGGGGGGGCCCCCCCGATACGCAGTATTTT CASAVGRGGPPDTQYF
TRBJ1-1 many TRBV18 - TGTGCCAGCTCACCCCGGGACGATCTCGAAGGGAACACTGAAGCTTTCTTT CASSPRDDLEGNTEAFF
TRBJ2-2 few TRBV29-1 - TGCAGCGGAAAGAGAAACGCGAACACCGGGGAGCTGTTTTTT CSGKRNANTGELFF
TRBJ2-1 - TRBV19 TRBD2 TGTGCCAGTAGTATAGATTGGCTAGCGGGGTCTGAGCAGTTCTTC CASSIDWLAGSEQFF
TRBJ2-5 - TRBV25-1 TRBD1 TGTGCCAGCAGAAAAACAGGGGGCGGAGAGACCCAGTACTTC CASRKTGGGETQYF
TRBJ1-5 many TRBV12-3/TRBV12-4 - TGTGCCAGCAGCCTAGACGGAGGCCTAGGGAGCACTCAGCCCCAGCATTTT CASSLDGGLGSTQPQHF
TRBJ1-4 few TRBV5-5 TRBD1 TGTGCCAGCCATCCCCGTTGGGGACAGGATAATGAAAAACTGTTTTTT CASHPRWGQDNEKLFF
TRBJ2-1 many TRBV5-1 - TGCGCCAGCAGGTTACTACAGGGCTCCTACAATGAGCAGTTCTTC CASRLLQGSYNEQFF